This TCR beta chain derives from a study of T cell responses to AZD1222 COVID-19 vaccine. Method: immunoSEQ multiplex PCR; TCRdb's copy keeps in-frame clones and lacks some. The profile shows under 150,000 clones, approximately 90% of them singletons. This CDR3 comprises 14 residues. The germline gives CDR1 MNHEY, CDR2 SMNVEV (reference sequence). The V and J ends lost 4 bases and 4 bases, in that order; junction bases with no gene match: 3. The sequence came from an adult in good health. This chain joins TRBV27 and TRBJ1-2, with TRBD1 matching over 10 bases. Sequences were derived from peripheral blood, sampled on day 0 of AZD1222 vaccination. This CDR3 reads CASSSRDRGYGYTF. As DNA, the CDR3 is TGTGCCAGCAGTTCCCGGGACAGGGGCTATGGCTACACCTTC.